The 11 T cell receptor beta chains below all came from one sample that was sequenced in a study of control samples from healthy donors and cancer patients (dated by TCRdb to about 2020). Library creation used the immunoSEQ multiplex PCR assay. The source is immuneACCESS, and TCRdb retained only in-frame sequences with V and J called. Part of the clones is not carried over; for the studies checked, unresolved V genes explain less than half of this, and the remainder is unexplained. Recorded for this sample are 120,000 or so clones; roughly 84% of them occurred a single time. The ten largest clones capture less than 9.5% of the sample. The sequenced material came from blood. All receptors derive from a man between 35 and 55 years old in good health.

The chain is built from TRBV7-9 and TRBJ2-3, with 10 positions matching TRBD2. The V gene end was trimmed by 3 bases and the J gene end by 4 bases; junction bases not matched to a gene: 4. CDR3 length: 15 amino acids. Germline CDR1 SEHNR, CDR2 FQNEAQ (reference sequence). The CDR3 loop is CASSFWTSGADTQYF. The CDR3 bases are TGTGCCAGCAGCTTTTGGACTAGCGGAGCAGATACGCAGTATTTT.

The chain is built from TRBV6-5 and TRBJ2-1; D possibly corresponds to TRBD2 (6 bases). V lost 8 bases, J lost 7 bases, and 18 bases lay in between. The germline CDR1 and CDR2 sequences are MNHEY and SVGAGI. The length of the CDR3 is 14 residues. CDR3 sequence reads: CASGYGRAGNEQFF. The CDR3 region has the DNA TGTGCCAGCGGCTACGGGCGGGCGGGGAATGAGCAGTTCTTC.

The chain links TRBV18 to TRBJ1-1; D gene unclear. V lost 0 bases, J lost 1 base, and 12 bases lay in between. The CDR3 totals 16 residues. CDR1 and CDR2 from the germline V gene are KGHSH and LQKENI. DNA for the CDR3: TGTGCCAGCTCACCACCAGGAGGGCTGGGGAACACTGAAGCTTTCTTT. As protein: CASSPPGGLGNTEAFF.

The chain uses TRBV4-2 and TRBJ2-1; D is unresolved. Trimming pared 0 bases from V and 10 bases from J, leaving 7 bases between. The length of the CDR3 is 12 residues. CDR1 is LGHNA and CDR2 is YNFKEQ in the germline V gene. CDR3 sequence: CASSQDVYEQFF. The DNA for the CDR3 is TGTGCCAGCAGCCAAGATGTATACGAGCAGTTCTTC.

The rearrangement uses TRBV10-3 and TRBJ2-7, with 9 bases identical to TRBD1. CDR3 length equals 15 residues. The ends lost 6 bases at V and 6 bases at J; junction bases unmatched: 12. CDR1 and CDR2 from the germline V gene are ENHRY and SYGVKD. Written as DNA, the CDR3 is TGTGCCATCAGCGCCCCCGGGACAGGGAGGTTCGAGCAGTACTTC. Its translation is CAISAPGTGRFEQYF.

This CDR3 is CASSVSGANYGYTF. The CDR3 DNA sequence: TGTGCCAGCAGTGTTTCAGGGGCCAACTATGGCTACACCTTC. This chain joins TRBV2 and TRBJ1-2, with D maybe TRBD1 (6 bases). V was cut by 4 bases and J by 2 bases, with 11 bases left in between. Germline V gene lookup returns CDR1 SNHLY and CDR2 FYNNEI. The CDR3 is made up of 14 amino acids.

The chain joins TRBV24-1 to TRBJ2-7; 7 nucleotides match TRBD1. The CDR3 runs 14 residues. V shed 4 bases and J 4 bases; nucleotides not matched to a gene: 6. Germline CDR1 reads KGHDR; CDR2 reads SFDVKD. The DNA of the CDR3 is TGTGCCACCAGTGACCCTGACAGGGTATACGAGCAGTACTTC. The encoded protein is CATSDPDRVYEQYF.

The chain recombines TRBV9 with TRBJ1-6, with 11 bases fitting TRBD1. The V and J ends lost 6 bases and 10 bases, in that order; junction bases with no gene match: 3. This CDR3 comprises 13 residues. Germline CDR1 SGDLS, CDR2 YYNGEE. DNA for the CDR3: TGTGCCAGCACCGGGACAGGGGGATCACCCCTCCACTTT. It translates to CASTGTGGSPLHF.

The chain combines TRBV10-1 with TRBJ1-5; 7 nucleotides line up with TRBD1. Per the germline V gene, CDR1 is WNHNN and CDR2 is SYGVQD (reference sequence). The CDR3 runs 21 residues. V dropped 9 bases and J dropped 0; count of bases not matched to a gene: 26. This chain's CDR3 is CASETNGTAPEVLDSNQPQHF. Written as DNA, the CDR3 is TGCGCCAGTGAGACGAATGGGACAGCCCCAGAAGTCCTAGATAGCAATCAGCCCCAGCATTTT.

The V and J genes are TRBV20-1 and TRBJ2-1; D not certain. Germline loops: CDR1 DFQATT, CDR2 SNEGSKA (reference sequence). V lost 6 bases to trimming and J lost 6 bases, with 9 bases between them. This CDR3 contains 11 residues. The CDR3 protein is CSANSINEQFF. The CDR3 nucleotides read TGCAGTGCAAATAGTATCAATGAGCAGTTCTTC.

This clone came up once. The rearrangement links TRBV6-2 or TRBV6-3 to TRBJ1-6, with unresolved D. Germline CDR1 and CDR2: MNHEY and SVGEGT. Trimming took 6 bases from V and 7 from J, leaving 16 bases between them. This CDR3 spans 15 amino acids. The CDR3 is CASRPPNGKNSPLHF. The CDR3 bases are TGTGCCAGCAGACCTCCCAACGGCAAGAATTCACCCCTCCACTTT.